This TCR beta chain was recovered during a study of T cell changes during pregnancy in multiple sclerosis. The CDR3 totals 14 residues. Germline CDR1 and CDR2: MNHEY and SVGAGI. V lost 0 bases and J 4 bases, leaving 9 bases between the germline ends. Sequenced by immunoSEQ multiplex PCR; TCRdb stores in-frame clones only, minus some. The repertoire includes fewer than 20,000 clones, approximately 87% of them detected once, and about 9.6% sits in the top ten. This specimen consisted of CD8+ T cells from peripheral blood mononuclear cells, obtained after pregnancy. The rearrangement links TRBV6-5 to TRBJ1-2, with D unclear. The receptor's source is a female donor with multiple sclerosis, enrolled in a pregnancy study. CDR3: CASSYSLETYGYTF. CDR3 coding DNA: TGTGCCAGCAGTTACTCCCTAGAGACCTATGGCTACACCTTC.